Sequencing of this TCR beta chain was carried out in a study of T cell changes during pregnancy in multiple sclerosis. With 0 bases removed from V and 0 bases from J, the gap between germline ends came to 18 bases. Germline values: CDR1 LGHNA, CDR2 YNFKEQ. The CDR3 runs 19 residues. TCRdb's table, derived via immunoSEQ multiplex PCR, lists solely in-frame clones and lacks some. This table has 47,000 or so clones, approximately 95% appearing once. Sequenced here: CD4+ T cells from peripheral blood mononuclear cells, sampled in the first trimester of pregnancy. This TCR was recovered from a female donor with multiple sclerosis, enrolled in a pregnancy study. The V and J genes are TRBV4-2 and TRBJ1-5; no clear D. CDR3 sequence (DNA): TGTGCCAGCAGCCAAGATTTATCTAACACTAGGGATAGCAATCAGCCCCAGCATTTT. Its translation is CASSQDLSNTRDSNQPQHF.